This is a list of T cell receptor beta chains from one sample in a study of Ad26.COV2.S vaccination and SARS-CoV-2 variants. Profiled with immunoSEQ multiplex PCR; TCRdb holds only in-frame clones, not every one. The sample lists 350,000 to 450,000 clones; 92% were seen once. The starting material was peripheral blood, obtained after recovery from COVID-19. Receptor source: a human donor who had recovered from COVID-19. CDR3s include the opening cysteine and the closing phenylalanine or tryptophan. D genes are given only for firm matches. The size entry is marked missing in some rows and otherwise reads once, few, many or a size class.

v_call,clone_size,j_call,d_call,cdr3_aa,cdr3_nt
TRBV9,-,TRBJ2-3,TRBD2,CASSWRGAGTDTQYF,TGTGCCAGCAGTTGGCGGGGGGCCGGCACAGATACGCAGTATTTT
TRBV5-1,-,TRBJ1-2,-,CASFSGGYGYTF,TGCGCCAGTTTTTCTGGGGGCTATGGCTACACCTTC
TRBV2,-,TRBJ2-3,TRBD2,CASRTSGGITDTQYF,TGTGCCAGCAGGACTAGCGGGGGAATAACAGATACGCAGTATTTT
TRBV5-8,-,TRBJ1-5,-,CASSLVGDNQPQHF,TGTGCCAGCAGCTTGGTCGGTGACAATCAGCCCCAGCATTTT
TRBV7-2,-,TRBJ2-7,-,CASSLGRTYEQYF,TGTGCCAGCAGCTTAGGGCGGACCTACGAGCAGTACTTC
TRBV29-1,-,TRBJ1-1,-,CSVLGQFMNTEAFF,TGCAGCGTTCTCGGCCAATTCATGAACACTGAAGCTTTCTTT
TRBV7-9,-,TRBJ1-4,-,CASSPGGFGSNNEKLFF,TGTGCCAGCAGCCCCGGCGGGTTCGGGTCTAATAATGAAAAACTGTTTTTT
TRBV7-2,-,TRBJ1-2,-,CASSSNRANYGYTF,TGTGCCAGCAGCTCGAACAGAGCTAACTATGGCTACACCTTC
TRBV29-1,-,TRBJ1-2,TRBD1,CSDTGGFRYGYTF,TGCAGCGATACAGGGGGCTTTCGGTATGGCTACACCTTC
TRBV10-1,-,TRBJ1-2,-,CASSEQGRYGYTF,TGCGCCAGCAGTGAGCAGGGTCGCTATGGCTACACCTTC
TRBV5-8,-,TRBJ2-3,TRBD2,CASSRNRLAGSTDTQYF,TGTGCCAGCAGCCGAAACCGACTAGCGGGGAGCACAGATACGCAGTATTTT
TRBV19,-,TRBJ2-4,-,CASSIKRAQTLAKNIQYF,TGTGCCAGTAGTATTAAACGGGCGCAGACACTAGCCAAAAACATTCAGTACTTC
TRBV7-8,-,TRBJ2-4,TRBD1,CASSGRGAKNIQYF,TGTGCCAGCAGCGGCAGGGGGGCCAAAAACATTCAGTACTTC
TRBV7-6,-,TRBJ1-1,-,CASSLSETPNTEAFF,TGTGCCAGCAGCTTAAGTGAGACACCGAACACTGAAGCTTTCTTT
TRBV6-5,-,TRBJ2-7,TRBD1,CASRTGTAAYEQYF,TGTGCCAGCAGAACCGGGACAGCCGCCTACGAGCAGTACTTC
TRBV6-2/TRBV6-3,-,TRBJ1-2,-,CASSLPGRFYGYTF,TGTGCCAGCAGCCTTCCGGGACGGTTCTATGGCTACACCTTC
TRBV25-1,-,TRBJ2-1,-,CASRSDRDNEQFF,TGTGCCAGCAGGTCCGACCGCGACAATGAGCAGTTCTTC
TRBV7-9,-,TRBJ1-4,TRBD1,CASSSRGRGHEKLFF,TGTGCCAGCAGCTCAAGGGGCAGGGGGCATGAAAAACTGTTTTTT
TRBV9,-,TRBJ1-4,-,CASSVALGREKLFF,TGTGCCAGCAGCGTAGCTTTGGGCCGAGAAAAACTGTTTTTT
TRBV7-9,-,TRBJ1-1,-,CASSLGDRPLAF,TGTGCCAGCAGCTTAGGTGACAGGCCCCTCGCGTTT
TRBV4-1,-,TRBJ2-1,-,CASSAGAHTSSYNEQFF,TGCGCCAGCAGCGCCGGGGCTCACACAAGCTCCTACAATGAGCAGTTCTTC
TRBV19,once,TRBJ1-2,-,CASMSDWQGSYGYTF,TGTGCCAGTATGTCGGATTGGCAGGGTTCTTATGGCTACACCTTC
TRBV6-6,-,TRBJ1-6,-,CASSYGQSSYNSPLHF,TGTGCCAGCAGTTATGGGCAGAGCTCCTATAATTCACCCCTCCACTTT
TRBV29-1,-,TRBJ2-3,-,CSVWDSTDTQYF,TGCAGCGTATGGGACAGCACAGATACGCAGTATTTT
TRBV2,-,TRBJ2-2,-,CASSVGQGGYTGELFF,TGTGCCAGCAGTGTGGGCCAGGGGGGATACACCGGGGAGCTGTTTTTT
TRBV7-5,-,TRBJ2-3,-,CARSGNRGQSSTDTQYF,TGTGCCAGAAGCGGTAACAGGGGGCAAAGCAGCACAGATACGCAGTATTTT
TRBV6-5,-,TRBJ2-7,TRBD1,CASRGDRGSYEQYF,TGTGCCAGCAGGGGAGACAGGGGATCCTACGAGCAGTACTTC
TRBV5-1,-,TRBJ2-3,-,CASSAFGGLGDTQYF,TGCGCCAGCAGCGCGTTCGGGGGGCTCGGAGATACGCAGTATTTT
TRBV5-1,-,TRBJ2-2,-,CASSFIATGELFF,TGCGCCAGCAGCTTTATAGCGACCGGGGAGCTGTTTTTT
TRBV6-4,-,TRBJ2-3,-,CASSDSGRDETQYF,TGTGCCAGCAGTGATTCTGGAAGAGACGAAACGCAGTATTTT
TRBV15,-,TRBJ1-4,-,CATSGGLYEKLFF,TGTGCCACCAGCGGGGGGCTGTATGAAAAACTGTTTTTT
TRBV5-4,-,TRBJ1-2,-,CASSPGPFNYGYTF,TGTGCCAGCAGCCCCGGACCCTTCAACTATGGCTACACCTTC
TRBV29-1,-,TRBJ2-1,TRBD2,CSVTSGGAGEQFF,TGCAGCGTTACTAGCGGGGGGGCAGGTGAGCAGTTCTTC
TRBV12-3/TRBV12-4,-,TRBJ2-1,-,CASSFESHNEQFF,TGTGCCAGCAGTTTTGAATCCCACAATGAGCAGTTCTTC
TRBV14,-,TRBJ1-1,-,CASSQERRPANTEAFF,TGTGCCAGCAGCCAAGAACGCCGCCCCGCGAACACTGAAGCTTTCTTT
TRBV9,-,TRBJ2-2,-,CASSLSNTGELFF,TGTGCCAGCAGCCTATCGAACACCGGGGAGCTGTTTTTT
TRBV9,once,TRBJ2-5,TRBD1,CASSVDRGDQETQYF,TGTGCCAGCAGCGTGGACAGGGGGGACCAAGAGACCCAGTACTTC
TRBV19,few,TRBJ1-2,-,CASSPRTHGYTF,TGTGCCAGTAGTCCTCGGACCCATGGCTACACCTTC
TRBV10-3,-,TRBJ2-3,TRBD2,CAISELTSGGTDTQYF,TGTGCCATCAGTGAATTGACTAGCGGGGGCACAGATACGCAGTATTTT
TRBV27,-,TRBJ1-5,-,CASSLYGTLAYSNQPQHF,TGTGCCAGCAGTTTATACGGGACATTGGCATATAGCAATCAGCCCCAGCATTTT
TRBV19,-,TRBJ1-1,-,CASSITPTGSLNTEAFF,TGTGCCAGTAGTATAACCCCGACCGGGTCTCTCAACACTGAAGCTTTCTTT
TRBV18,-,TRBJ2-5,-,CASSTGVQETQYF,TGTGCCAGCTCCACCGGGGTACAAGAGACCCAGTACTTC
TRBV11-1,once,TRBJ2-1,-,CASSSQRYNEQFF,TGTGCCAGCAGCTCTCAGCGGTACAATGAGCAGTTCTTC
TRBV28,-,TRBJ1-2,-,CASSFVGISGYTF,TGTGCCAGCAGTTTCGTGGGGATTAGCGGCTACACCTTC
TRBV5-1,-,TRBJ1-1,-,CASIQTGVAFF,TGCGCCAGCATCCAGACGGGAGTGGCTTTCTTT
TRBV2,-,TRBJ2-2,-,CASRVETQNTGELFF,TGTGCCAGCCGCGTGGAGACTCAGAACACCGGGGAGCTGTTTTTT
TRBV6-5,few,TRBJ1-5,-,CASSFNSNQPQHF,TGTGCCAGCAGCTTCAATAGCAATCAGCCCCAGCATTTT
TRBV5-4,-,TRBJ2-2,-,CASSPQGFDTGELFF,TGTGCCAGCAGCCCACAGGGTTTTGACACCGGGGAGCTGTTTTTT